What follows are 5 T cell receptor beta chains derived from one specimen sequenced in a study of cytomegalovirus exposure and HLA in healthy donors. The PCR used 60 Vbeta and 13 Jbeta primers. Libraries were prepared by immunoSEQ multiplex PCR; TCRdb keeps only in-frame clonotypes and omits some of them. The top ten hold 4% to 4.5% of the sample, which has about 150,000 clones, 60% to 85% seen once. The sequenced sample consisted of PBMCs. These receptors were obtained from a woman in her thirties or forties in good health and CMV-seronegative.

This clone was recorded once. J is TRBJ1-2 and V is TRBV28; a weak D match, TRBD1 (6 bases). V shed 11 bases and J shed 8 bases, with 15 bases lying between them. Germline V gene sequence: CDR1 MDHEN, CDR2 SYDVKM. This CDR3 spans 11 amino acids. CDR3 protein: CAYSTGFGYTF. Written as DNA, the CDR3 is TGTGCCTACAGCACAGGGTTCGGCTACACCTTC.

The chain recombines TRBV10-1 with TRBJ1-1, with 7 positions matching TRBD1. V dropped 4 bases and J dropped 2; count of bases not matched to a gene: 4. Germline CDR1 reads WNHNN; CDR2 reads SYGVQD (reference sequence). This CDR3 contains 14 residues. The CDR3 DNA reads as TGCGCCAGCAGTGCCTACAGGGGAAACACTGAAGCTTTCTTT. It specifies CASSAYRGNTEAFF.

V and J are TRBV2 and TRBJ2-6; 7 bases match TRBD1. V lost 6 bases and J lost 4; bases outside the gene matches: 6. CDR3 length: 15 residues. Germline CDR1 is SNHLY and CDR2 is FYNNEI. CDR3 protein: CASSYTGVGANVLTF. The CDR3 DNA reads TGTGCCAGCAGCTACACAGGGGTCGGGGCCAACGTCCTGACTTTC.

The chain recombines TRBV27 with TRBJ2-1; D remains unclear. This CDR3 is built from 12 residues. V was trimmed by 7 bases and J by 6 bases, leaving 10 bases between them. Germline V gives CDR1 MNHEY, CDR2 SMNVEV (reference sequence). In nucleotides, the CDR3 is TGTGCCAGCAAGACTGTCCGCAATGAGCAGTTCTTC. Translation: CASKTVRNEQFF.

This clone came up a few times. This chain connects TRBV19 to TRBJ1-1, with D hard to call. Germline V gene data show CDR1 as LNHDA and CDR2 as SQIVND (reference sequence). Trimming removed 5 bases at V and 0 bases at J, with 7 bases between. This CDR3 has 13 residues. In DNA, the CDR3 is TGTGCCAGTAGTGCTAGCCTGAACACTGAAGCTTTCTTT. This translates into CASSASLNTEAFF.